The text below deals with one T cell receptor (beta chain). Some clones are missing from TCRdb's copy, which holds only in-frame ones; the method was immunoSEQ multiplex PCR. The sample holds 290,000 or so clones, 90% seen once. These data come from a study of blood T cell repertoires in COVID-19. Cohorts were assigned according to the clinical history that participants reported. Cohort 3 donors counted as recovered after two negative PCRs, clearance, or resolved symptoms. The specimen was PBMCs or T cells enriched from blood (not recorded which). The sequence was obtained from a woman between 25 and 40 years old who had recovered from COVID-19.

Written as DNA, the CDR3 is TGTGCCAGCAGGATGACAGGGAGCACTGAAGCTTTCTTT. Translation gives CASRMTGSTEAFF. This rearrangement joins TRBV7-2 to TRBJ1-1; TRBD1 aligns across 7 bases. CDR3 length: 13 amino acids. J was trimmed by 4 bases and V by 6 bases; bases with no gene match: 5. From germline, CDR1 is SGHTA and CDR2 FQGNSA.